One sample yielded the 3 T cell receptor beta chains listed below, sequenced in a study of T cells in Graves' hyperthyroidism and ophthalmopathy. RNA transcripts yielded amplified TCR beta CDR3 regions. When the TCR CDR3 underwent first-round RT-PCR, the HTBI primer set was used. MiXCR was run by TCRdb on the multiplex PCR reads, yielding one entry per CDR3 protein. The sample shows hundreds of thousands of distinct CDR3 sequences, less than 45% of them seen only once. Sequenced input: peripheral blood or thyroid tissue (not recorded which). The receptors derive from an adult man with Graves' disease, either hyperthyroidism or ophthalmopathy (not recorded which).

This rearrangement joins TRBV7-2 to TRBJ1-4, with D unresolved. Per the germline V gene, CDR1 is SGHTA and CDR2 is FQGNSA. With 0 bases removed from V and 4 bases from J, the gap between germline ends came to 6 bases. The CDR3 is made up of 14 amino acids. The CDR3: CASSLAQNNEKLFF. In DNA form, the CDR3 reads TGTGCCAGCAGCTTAGCCCAGAATAATGAAAAACTGTTTTTT. Looking up the rest from reference TRBV7-2 and TRBJ1-4 gives the full variable domain: GAGVSQSPSNKVTEKGKDVELRCDPISGHTALYWYRQSLGQGLEFLIYFQGNSAPDKSGLPSDRFSAERTGGSVSTLTIQRTQQEDSAVYLCASSLAQNNEKLFFGSGTQLSVL.

Worth noting for this clonotype: This may stem from a read error, because a much larger clone lies one nucleotide away. The CDR3 does not end in the conserved phenylalanine or tryptophan, so this is likely a read error. The J gene is TRBJ1-1, the V gene TRBV29-1; perhaps TRBD1 as D (6 bases). Germline values: CDR1 SQVTM, CDR2 ANQGSEA. V lost 3 bases, J lost 6 bases, and 11 bases lay in between. This CDR3 has 12 amino acids. This chain's CDR3 is CSVDRGGPEAFL. The CDR3 coding sequence is TGCAGCGTTGACCGAGGGGGGCCTGAAGCTTTCCTT.

This clonotype came up once. This CDR3 reads CASTPGRVTEAFF. DNA of the CDR3: TGTGCCAGTACCCCGGGGCGGGTAACTGAAGCTTTCTTT. V usage is TRBV19 and J usage is TRBJ1-1; a possible D gene is TRBD1 (5 bases). This CDR3 spans 13 amino acids. CDR1 is LNHDA, CDR2 SQIVND, per germline (reference sequence). V lost 7 bases to trimming and J lost 5 bases, with 14 bases between them. The full variable domain, with the rest looked up from reference TRBV19 and TRBJ1-1, is DGGITQSPKYLFRKEGQNVTLSCEQNLNHDAMYWYRQDPGQGLRLIYYSQIVNDFQKGDIAEGYSVSREKKESFPLTVTSAQKNPTAFYLCASTPGRVTEAFFGQGTRLTVV.